This TCR beta chain was retrieved from a study of blood T cell repertoires in COVID-19. Study context: Samples taken during acute and convalescent COVID-19 were collected in the United States, Italy and Spain.

Authors' methods: Nucleated cell counts were estimated from reference gene primer amplification. Sequencing was performed with immunoSEQ multiplex PCR; in TCRdb, only in-frame clones are kept and a portion is missing. D and trimming come from the DNA, and the V and J calls and clone size come from that table. The table records approximately 94,000 clones, about nine tenths of them present only once. Germline CDR1 is KGHSH and CDR2 is LQKENI. The V gene lost 2 bases and the J gene lost 4 bases, with 15 bases spanning the gap. There are 16 residues in the CDR3. Sequencing was performed on peripheral blood. The chain joins TRBV18 to TRBJ2-1, with TRBD2 as a possible D gene (6 bases). This sequence was found in a woman in her 50s in a cohort sampled during active COVID-19. The CDR3, as DNA: TGTGCCAGCTCACCATCGGCGGGGCTGTATTACAATGAGCAGTTCTTC. Residues: CASSPSAGLYYNEQFF.